Listed below are T cell receptor beta chains from one sample, sequenced in a study of cytomegalovirus exposure and HLA in healthy donors. Sequencing used immunoSEQ multiplex PCR; TCRdb keeps in-frame clones, though not all of them. The sample shows roughly 290,000 clones, approximately 90% of them seen only once. The sequencing input was PBMCs. Receptors originate from a young woman in good health and CMV-seronegative. CDR3s include the opening cysteine and the closing phenylalanine or tryptophan. The order of the fields is D gene, clone size, J gene, V gene, CDR3 DNA, CDR3 protein. The D gene is left open where the match is weak. Size tells how often a clone was seen (once, few, many) or the class of an expanded clone, and some rows leave it out.

d_gene: NA; abundance: NA; j_gene: TRBJ1-1; v_gene: TRBV15; CDR3nt: TGTGCCACCAGCGTCCTGGCGGCGGGGGAGAACACTGAAGCTTTCTTT; CDR3aa: CATSVLAAGENTEAFF
d_gene: NA; abundance: NA; j_gene: TRBJ1-3; v_gene: TRBV7-9; CDR3nt: TGTTCCAGCAGCGAGTTCGCGGGTCTCGGTGGAAACACCATATATTTT; CDR3aa: CSSSEFAGLGGNTIYF
d_gene: TRBD1; abundance: NA; j_gene: TRBJ2-1; v_gene: TRBV25-1; CDR3nt: TGTGCCAGCAGTGAGGACAGGGTAGGTTTCGCCCCGGGTGAGCAGTTCTTC; CDR3aa: CASSEDRVGFAPGEQFF
d_gene: NA; abundance: NA; j_gene: TRBJ1-3; v_gene: TRBV15; CDR3nt: TGTGCCACCAGCAGAGATTTAGACTCTGGAAACACCATATATTTT; CDR3aa: CATSRDLDSGNTIYF
d_gene: TRBD1; abundance: NA; j_gene: TRBJ1-1; v_gene: TRBV19; CDR3nt: TGTGCCAGTAGTATTGCGGCTGGGACAGGAGTCTTTGAAGCTTTCTTT; CDR3aa: CASSIAAGTGVFEAFF
d_gene: NA; abundance: NA; j_gene: TRBJ1-2; v_gene: TRBV19; CDR3nt: TGTGCCAGTAGTACTGCCGGGGGGCTTGGCTACACCTTC; CDR3aa: CASSTAGGLGYTF
d_gene: NA; abundance: NA; j_gene: TRBJ2-1; v_gene: TRBV5-6; CDR3nt: TGTGCCAGCAGCTTGGGGCATGAGCAGTTCTTC; CDR3aa: CASSLGHEQFF
d_gene: NA; abundance: once; j_gene: TRBJ1-6; v_gene: TRBV5-5; CDR3nt: TGTGCCAGCAGCTTGTTTTCGGGTATCCAAGGCTCACCCCTCCACTTT; CDR3aa: CASSLFSGIQGSPLHF
d_gene: TRBD1; abundance: NA; j_gene: TRBJ1-6; v_gene: TRBV6-1; CDR3nt: TGTGCCAGCAGTGAGAGACAGGGAAATAATTCACCCCTCCACTTT; CDR3aa: CASSERQGNNSPLHF
d_gene: TRBD2; abundance: NA; j_gene: TRBJ2-7; v_gene: TRBV2; CDR3nt: TGTGCCAGCTGGGGAGGGACCTACGAGCAGTACTTC; CDR3aa: CASWGGTYEQYF
d_gene: TRBD1; abundance: NA; j_gene: TRBJ2-1; v_gene: TRBV7-3; CDR3nt: TGTGCCAGCAGCCCGAGACAGGGGGCCAATGAGCAGTTCTTC; CDR3aa: CASSPRQGANEQFF
d_gene: NA; abundance: NA; j_gene: TRBJ1-4; v_gene: TRBV18; CDR3nt: TGTGCCAGCTCCCAAAACACCGCAACTAATGAAAAACTGTTTTTT; CDR3aa: CASSQNTATNEKLFF
d_gene: TRBD1; abundance: NA; j_gene: TRBJ1-6; v_gene: TRBV9; CDR3nt: TGTGCCAGCAGCGCCCGGGACAGCACTCGATGGTCACCCCTCCACTTT; CDR3aa: CASSARDSTRWSPLHF
d_gene: NA; abundance: NA; j_gene: TRBJ1-2; v_gene: TRBV14; CDR3nt: TGTGCCAGCAGCCAAAGACAGACTAACTATGGCTACACCTTC; CDR3aa: CASSQRQTNYGYTF
d_gene: NA; abundance: NA; j_gene: TRBJ1-1; v_gene: TRBV30; CDR3nt: TGTGCCCGGGAGAGGAACACTGAAGCTTTCTTT; CDR3aa: CARERNTEAFF
d_gene: NA; abundance: NA; j_gene: TRBJ2-7; v_gene: TRBV9; CDR3nt: TGTGCCAGCAGCGCCTACAGGGAGTCCTACGAGCAGTACTTC; CDR3aa: CASSAYRESYEQYF
d_gene: NA; abundance: few; j_gene: TRBJ2-7; v_gene: TRBV5-1; CDR3nt: TGCGCCAGCAGCTCCGACAGCTACGAGCAGTACTTC; CDR3aa: CASSSDSYEQYF